This T cell receptor beta chain was sequenced in a study of blood T cell repertoires in COVID-19. V was shortened by 7 bases and J by 1 base, with 11 bases between the two germline ends. This CDR3 has 13 residues. Germline CDR1 and CDR2: SGHNT and YYREEE (reference sequence). Measured with immunoSEQ multiplex PCR; TCRdb has only the in-frame clones, and not every one. This sample has 13,000 to 15,000 clones, with 83% found just once. Input material: peripheral blood. This clonotype was obtained from a woman aged 55-70 years with acute or convalescent COVID-19. This chain links TRBV5-4 with TRBJ1-1, with D tentatively TRBD1 (6 bases). The CDR3 DNA sequence: TGTGCCAGCCTGAGACAGGCGAACACTGAAGCTTTCTTT. Translated: CASLRQANTEAFF.